The source of this TCR beta chain is a study of blood T cell repertoires in COVID-19. Source study methods: Nucleated cell number was recorded as an estimate derived from reference gene primer amplification. Profiling relied on immunoSEQ multiplex PCR, and the TCRdb table lists in-frame clones only, not all of them. V and J calls and clone size are given by that table; D and trimming were obtained from the DNA. The data show a few hundred thousand clones, 70% to 90% seen once. The sample comprised peripheral blood. The clonotype comes from a man in his 60s who had recovered from COVID-19.

In DNA form, the CDR3 reads TGCGCCAGCAGCTTGGATGTAGCGGGAGGGAAAGATACGCAGTATTTT. It yields the protein CASSLDVAGGKDTQYF. The chain employs TRBV5-1 and TRBJ2-3, with 11 nucleotides matching TRBD2. V lost 0 bases and J lost 5; bases outside the gene matches: 5. CDR1 and CDR2 from the germline V gene are SGHRS and YFSETQ. The CDR3 runs 16 residues.